One and the same sample provided the 30 T cell receptor beta chains below, sequenced in a study of CD8 T cells in Susac syndrome. Random hexamers were used to reverse transcribe 0.5 to 1 ug of RNA. TCRdb used MiXCR to reprocess the immunoSEQ multiplex PCR reads, holding one entry per CDR3 protein. The table records approximately 130,000 distinct CDR3 sequences, about 90% of them present only once. Sequences were obtained from CD8+ T cells from PBMCs. The receptors stem from a human donor with multiple sclerosis.

The CDR3 nucleotides read TGTGCCAGCAGCGTAGGGGGCGGGACCCTTTACGAGCAGTACTTC. Encoded protein: CASSVGGGTLYEQYF. The chain has TRBV9 and TRBJ2-7, with D maybe TRBD2 (6 bases). Germline lookup yields CDR1 SGDLS and CDR2 YYNGEE. V was pared by 0 bases and J by 4 bases, with 14 bases between. The CDR3 runs 15 residues.

The genes are TRBV15 and TRBJ2-7; D perhaps matches TRBD2 (5 bases). The V end was cut by 3 bases, the J end by 4 bases, with 16 bases between. The CDR3 runs to 15 residues. Per the germline V gene, CDR1 is LNHNV and CDR2 is YYDKDF (reference sequence). CDR3 nucleotide sequence: TGTGCCACCAGCAGCGCAAGCGGAAGGGAATACGAGCAGTACTTC. Its translation: CATSSASGREYEQYF.

The chain is built from TRBV4-2 and TRBJ2-1; 7 bases agree with TRBD2. The V segment lost 0 bases and the J segment 5 bases; nucleotides outside the gene matches: 13. CDR1 and CDR2 (germline): LGHNA, YNFKEQ. This CDR3 contains 18 residues. The CDR3 nucleotides read TGTGCCAGCAGCCAAGAAGGAGGGAGGCTAGCGGATAACAATGAGCAGTTCTTC. Protein product: CASSQEGGRLADNNEQFF.

The rearrangement joins TRBV5-6 to TRBJ2-1; possible D gene TRBD2, 5 bases. Trimming removed 5 bases at V and 6 bases at J, with 21 bases between. The CDR3 is 16 amino acids. The germline CDR1 and CDR2 sequences are SGHDT and YYEEEE. CDR3 region: CASRWLGGSVPNEQFF. DNA of the CDR3: TGTGCCAGCAGATGGCTTGGTGGGAGCGTTCCCAATGAGCAGTTCTTC.

The rearrangement joins TRBV29-1 to TRBJ2-3, with D possibly being TRBD2 (6 bases). V was pared by 2 bases and J by 0 bases, with 15 bases between. The CDR3 runs to 16 residues. Per the germline V gene, CDR1 is SQVTM and CDR2 is ANQGSEA. CDR3 DNA: TGCAGCGTTGAAAGTAGGACTACCCCTAGCACAGATACGCAGTATTTT. It yields the protein CSVESRTTPSTDTQYF.

The CDR3 spells CSARTGLFQETQYF. The DNA of the CDR3 is TGCAGTGCTAGAACAGGCCTATTCCAAGAGACCCAGTACTTC. This chain links TRBV20-1 with TRBJ2-5, with a weak D call TRBD1 (5 bases). This CDR3 comprises 14 residues. Germline V gene sequence: CDR1 DFQATT, CDR2 SNEGSKA (reference sequence). V shed 2 bases and J shed 1 base, with 11 bases lying between them.

The J gene is TRBJ2-1, the V gene TRBV7-8, with 8 bases matching TRBD1. Germline V CDR1 and CDR2: SGHVS, FQNEAQ. CDR3 size: 16 residues. With V trimmed by 5 bases and J by 7 bases, 13 bases remained unmatched. The CDR3, as DNA: TGTGCCAGCAGCCCGGAGGACAGGGCGTCTAGGAATGAGCAGTTCTTC. Amino acids: CASSPEDRASRNEQFF.

This clonotype was observed a handful of times. The chain combines TRBV2 with TRBJ1-1; 7 bases are a match to TRBD1. Trimming removed 6 bases from V and 3 bases from J; junction bases left unmatched: 10. This CDR3 has 15 residues. The V gene's germline CDR1 is SNHLY and CDR2 FYNNEI. CDR3 region: CASSDGTVLYTEAFF. As DNA, the CDR3 is TGTGCCAGCAGCGACGGGACAGTTCTTTACACTGAAGCTTTCTTT.

The rearrangement links TRBV6-2 or TRBV6-3 to TRBJ2-1; D unclear. Germline-derived CDR1 and CDR2 are MNHEY and SVGEGT. The V end lost 4 bases, the J end lost 4 bases, and 5 bases lay between the germline ends. This CDR3 comprises 12 residues. This CDR3 is CASSSGYNEQFF. Written as DNA, the CDR3 is TGTGCCAGCAGTTCAGGTTACAATGAGCAGTTCTTC.

This clonotype was observed a handful of times. V gene TRBV27 combines with J gene TRBJ2-7, with 10 bases aligning to TRBD2. This CDR3 has 15 residues. With V trimmed by 0 bases and J by 4 bases, 3 bases remained unmatched. Germline V gives CDR1 MNHEY, CDR2 SMNVEV (reference sequence). The CDR3 sequence is CASSLSGLAAYEQYF. The DNA of the CDR3 is TGTGCCAGCAGTTTATCAGGACTAGCGGCGTACGAGCAGTACTTC.

The gene calls are TRBV29-1 and TRBJ1-2; a possible D gene is TRBD1 (5 bases). The germline V gene has CDR1 SQVTM and CDR2 ANQGSEA. V gave up 6 bases and J gave up 4 bases, with 12 bases separating them. CDR3 length: 12 amino acids. The CDR3 region is CSVRDSVYGYTF. DNA of the CDR3: TGCAGCGTGAGAGACAGTGTCTATGGCTACACCTTC.

This chain links TRBV29-1 with TRBJ2-7; no clear D gene. The CDR3 is made up of 13 amino acids. The germline gives CDR1 SQVTM, CDR2 ANQGSEA. The germline V and J ends were trimmed by 6 bases and 1 base, with 13 bases remaining between them. The chain's CDR3 is CSVAAVGSYEQYF. The CDR3 nucleotides are TGCAGCGTCGCAGCCGTGGGATCCTACGAGCAGTACTTC.

The chain uses TRBV7-9 and TRBJ2-7, with 9 positions matching TRBD2. Germline V gene lookup returns CDR1 SEHNR and CDR2 FQNEAQ (reference sequence). CDR3 length equals 13 residues. J was trimmed by 5 bases and V by 8 bases; bases with no gene match: 7. Written as DNA, the CDR3 is TGTGCCAGCGGGGTAGCGGGAGCCCACGAGCAGTACTTC. Translation: CASGVAGAHEQYF.

This clonotype occurred a few times. The J gene is TRBJ2-5, the V gene TRBV10-3, with 7 bases lining up with TRBD1. J gave up 3 bases and V 4 bases, and 2 bases lay outside the gene matches. The CDR3 loop spans 13 amino acids. Germline CDR1 and CDR2: ENHRY and SYGVKD. CDR3 amino acids: CAISVTGEETQYF. The CDR3, as DNA: TGTGCCATCAGTGTAACAGGGGAAGAGACCCAGTACTTC.

CDR3 DNA sequence: TGTGCCAGCAGTTACCCACTCGCTCTGGGGACTGAAGCTTTCTTT. Translation: CASSYPLALGTEAFF. This chain joins TRBV6-2 or TRBV6-3 and TRBJ1-1; no reliable D call. This CDR3 comprises 15 residues. V was pared by 2 bases and J by 5 bases, with 15 bases between. The germline V gene has CDR1 MNHEY and CDR2 SVGEGT.

V usage is TRBV4-1 and J usage is TRBJ1-1; D perhaps matches TRBD1 (6 bases). The CDR3 has 16 residues. Deletions cut 4 bases from V and 4 bases from J, with 19 bases between. Germline V gene sequence: CDR1 MGHRA, CDR2 YSYEKL. The CDR3: CASSPQVGGQITEAFF. CDR3 sequence (DNA): TGCGCCAGCAGCCCGCAGGTTGGGGGACAAATCACTGAAGCTTTCTTT.

The rearrangement uses TRBV29-1 and TRBJ1-2; TRBD1 matches at 8 bases. The length of the CDR3 is 15 residues. Germline lookup yields CDR1 SQVTM and CDR2 ANQGSEA. Trimming removed 3 bases from V and 8 bases from J; junction bases left unmatched: 14. The CDR3 nucleotides read TGCAGCGTTGATGGACAGGGTAGGAGTTCGGGCGGCTACACCTTC. As protein: CSVDGQGRSSGGYTF. The whole variable domain, filled in from reference TRBV29-1 and TRBJ1-2, reads SAVISQKPSRDICQRGTSLTIQCQVDSQVTMMFWYRQQPGQSLTLIATANQGSEATYESGFVIDKFPISRPNLTFSTLTVSNMSPEDSSIYLCSVDGQGRSSGGYTFGSGTRLTVV.

This clonotype was seen just once. CDR3 DNA: TGTGCCAGCAGCTCAGCGGGAGCCCCCTACGAGCAGTACTTC. Translating it yields CASSSAGAPYEQYF. The chain couples TRBV3-1 to TRBJ2-7, with 8 bases lining up with TRBD2. Germline V gene lookup returns CDR1 LGHDT and CDR2 YNNKEL (reference sequence). The CDR3 extends over 14 amino acids. J gave up 2 bases and V 5 bases, and 5 bases lay outside the gene matches.

The rearrangement links TRBV28 to TRBJ2-5, with 7 bases aligning to TRBD1. Trimming cost V 7 bases and J 2 bases; bases outside gene matches: 7. Germline-derived CDR1 and CDR2 are MDHEN and SYDVKM. The CDR3 extends over 14 amino acids. The CDR3 spells CASNRGGRQETQYF. CDR3 DNA: TGTGCCAGCAACCGAGGGGGCCGACAAGAGACCCAGTACTTC.

The chain links TRBV7-9 to TRBJ2-7; D is uncertain. The length of the CDR3 is 15 residues. Per germline, CDR1 SEHNR and CDR2 FQNEAQ (reference sequence). V lost 2 bases to trimming and J lost 3 bases, with 14 bases between them. In DNA, the CDR3 is TGTGCCAGCAGCTTATCTTTTGGAAGTAGCTACGAGCAGTACTTC. Residues: CASSLSFGSSYEQYF.

This sequence joins TRBV25-1 and TRBJ1-5; D gene uncertain. Germline-derived CDR1 and CDR2 are MGHDK and SYGVNS. V was cut by 4 bases and J by 0 bases, with 7 bases left in between. The CDR3 consists of 14 residues. CDR3 residues: CASSGAVSNQPQHF. In DNA, the CDR3 is TGTGCCAGCAGTGGGGCAGTTAGCAATCAGCCCCAGCATTTT.

The genes are TRBV7-9 and TRBJ2-6, with 9 bases identical to TRBD1. Trimming cost V 5 bases and J 2 bases; bases outside gene matches: 7. Germline V lookup: CDR1 SEHNR, CDR2 FQNEAQ (reference sequence). The CDR3 has 17 amino acids. The CDR3 bases are TGTGCCAGCAGCGGATGGACAGGGGATACTGGGGCCAACGTCCTGACTTTC. Protein: CASSGWTGDTGANVLTF.

The chain employs TRBV4-2 and TRBJ2-6; D remains unclear. This CDR3 region has 14 residues. V was shortened by 4 bases and J by 4 bases, with 8 bases between the two germline ends. Looked up from germline, CDR1 is LGHNA and CDR2 is YNFKEQ. CDR3 sequence (DNA): TGTGCCAGCAGCCCCTTGGTGGGGGCCAACGTCCTGACTTTC. The encoded protein is CASSPLVGANVLTF.

V and J are TRBV15 and TRBJ2-7; D is unclear. Germline CDR1 is LNHNV and CDR2 is YYDKDF (reference sequence). The CDR3 spans 15 residues. The V end was cut by 0 bases, the J end by 0 bases, with 9 bases between. The CDR3 DNA sequence: TGTGCCACCAGCAGAGACATAGGCCTCTCCTACGAGCAGTACTTC. Its translation: CATSRDIGLSYEQYF.

In its sample, this clonotype was seen a few times. The genes are TRBV30 and TRBJ1-2; D call uncertain. Deletions cut 0 bases from V and 4 bases from J, with 12 bases between. This CDR3 is 14 amino acids long. Per the germline V gene, CDR1 is GTSNPN and CDR2 is SVGIG (reference sequence). The CDR3 bases are TGTGCCTGGAGTGTAGGAACCTACGCCTATGGCTACACCTTC. Residues: CAWSVGTYAYGYTF. Together with reference TRBV30 and TRBJ1-2, the CDR3 gives the full variable domain: SQTIHQWPATLVQPVGSPLSLECTVEGTSNPNLYWYRQAAGRGLQLLFYSVGIGQISSEVPQNLSASRPQDRQFILSSKKLLLSDSGFYLCAWSVGTYAYGYTFGSGTRLTVV.

The chain recombines TRBV6-5 with TRBJ2-5; maybe TRBD2 (6 bases). Trimming removed 5 bases from V and 5 bases from J, with 18 bases in between. The CDR3 spans 15 residues. Germline CDR1 and CDR2: MNHEY and SVGAGI. Here the CDR3 DNA reads TGTGCCAGCAGTACCGGGGTAGCGGTGGCGGAGACCCAGTACTTC. Amino acids: CASSTGVAVAETQYF.

CDR3 coding DNA: TGTGCCAGCAGCCCGGGACTAGCGGAGACGAACACCGGGGAGCTGTTTTTT. Translation: CASSPGLAETNTGELFF. This chain connects TRBV27 to TRBJ2-2; TRBD2 matches 11 bases. Germline CDR1 MNHEY, CDR2 SMNVEV (reference sequence). The CDR3 is 17 residues long. After removal of 6 bases from V and 0 bases from J, the junction contained 6 bases not matched to a gene.

On this clonotype: The junction departs from germline at one end; a sequencing error may be responsible. The chain couples TRBV5-6 to TRBJ2-7; D is perhaps TRBD2 (5 bases). The germline V gene encodes CDR1 SGHDT and CDR2 YYEEEE. CDR3 length: 14 amino acids. The CDR3 nucleotides read TGTGCCAGCAACTTGGGAGTGGGTTTACACGAGCAGTACTTC. This encodes CASNLGVGLHEQYF.

The rearrangement joins TRBV6-1 to TRBJ2-1; 8 nucleotides match TRBD2. Germline assignment: CDR1 MNHNS and CDR2 SASEGT. The CDR3 length is 16 residues. V gave up 6 bases and J gave up 4 bases; unmatched junction bases: 11. The CDR3 DNA reads as TGTGCCAGCAGCCCGACCGGGGGGGCCGTGTACAATGAGCAGTTCTTC. It encodes CASSPTGGAVYNEQFF.

This clonotype turned up a few times. The chain has TRBV19 and TRBJ2-3; D gene unclear. This CDR3 has 11 residues. CDR1 and CDR2 (germline): LNHDA, SQIVND (reference sequence). Trimming removed 6 bases from V and 2 bases from J, with 3 bases in between. The CDR3 region has the DNA TGTGCCAGTAGCAACACAGATACGCAGTATTTT. Its translation: CASSNTDTQYF.